This T cell receptor (beta chain) was recorded in a study of blood T cells in healthy people across ages (dated by TCRdb to the mid-2010s). Background for the entire study: In model experiments, template switching captured about one uniquely barcoded TCR beta cDNA molecule for every two T cells. The donors were split into four age groups: young (average around 16 years), middle-aged (39), aged (62) and long-lived (under 85). Donors of different ages were randomly distributed across sequencing lanes to avoid experimental bias. Using the same blood draw, the study looked at two additional independent replicas of 1 million unique cDNA reads for two donors, one aged 18 to 30 and the other aged 80 or older. Using deep sequencing normalized with unique cDNA molecular identifiers, the study measured how TCR beta repertoire diversity changes with age.

Study-wide conclusions, independent of this receptor: Conclusive comparison of naive and antigen-experienced compartments was prevented by the profiling of bulk unsorted PBMCs. Total diversity estimates from one million sequenced T cells were considered lower bounds and underestimates. The CMV infection status of donors was not known, potentially confounding age-related changes in expanded clonotypes. There was a strong correlation between observed TCR beta diversity and the percentage of naive T cells measured by flow cytometry. As age increased, observed TCR beta diversity per million T cells dropped in a roughly linear way, and a significant reduction was already evident by age 40. Compared with the aged group, the long-lived group had more naive CD4+ T cells, fewer expanded clones and increased TCR diversity, suggesting age selection.

Only a few counts were recorded for this clonotype. The target of this receptor is not known. Base qualities are missing; no much larger clone stands one base away. Deletion took 4 bases off V and 2 bases off J, with a span of 8 bases between the germline ends. Spanning cysteine to phenylalanine, the CDR3 consists of 12 amino acids. Left in the record is the CDR3 DNA by itself, 36 bases read in frame from the first base. CDR1 and CDR2 are read off the germline V gene as SQVTM and ANQGSEA. Library preparation employed 5' RACE. The sample was run on an Illumina HiSeq 2500. The second PCR ran for about 6 to 12 cycles and used a J-beta primer mix along with a sample-barcoded 5' primer. Each TCR beta cDNA molecule received a unique molecular identifier from a template-switch 5' adaptor carrying 12 random nucleotides. Each sample yielded at least 2.5 million CDR3-containing paired-end reads. First-strand cDNA was synthesized from all RNA with the Mint cDNA synthesis kit, primed by a TRBC-specific oligonucleotide. All cDNA was treated with uracil-DNA glycosylase and then went through a first 18-cycle PCR with the universal primers M1SS and BC2_uni_R. On the authors' methods: Each sample was normalized by randomly selecting 1 million high-quality reads, each carrying a distinct molecular identifier. Instead of being binned into consensus sequences, reads that shared molecular identifiers were thrown out. MiTCR, run with a Q25 quality threshold and the strictest error-elimination algorithm, handled CDR3 identification, clonotype clustering and error correction. A nonparametric unseen species model using Euler transformation provided a lower-bound estimate of total TCR beta diversity. TCRdb passed the public sequencing reads through fastp at Q25 and MiXCR, retaining productive beta sequences. All rows with the same CDR3 protein become a single entry with the most common DNA and genes. None of the V and J calls come from the authors' own analysis; TCRdb made them. The sample table shows 650,000 to 800,000 distinct CDR3 sequences, and approximately 48% are seen once. The top ten clonotypes cover around 21% of the sample.

Systemically healthy Caucasian individuals from Russia, 39 in total and aged roughly 6 to 100 years, were included as donors. About 9.6 milliliters of peripheral blood were collected from each donor into EDTA-treated Vacutainer tubes. Ficoll-Paque density-gradient centrifugation was used to isolate PBMCs, with at least 6.5 million per sample. Trizol reagent was used to extract total RNA from the PBMCs, yielding at least 5 micrograms per sample. For every donor, an aliquot of PBMCs went through flow cytometry to measure the percentages of naive CD45RAhigh/CD27high T cells. The receptor was derived from a man between 60 and 70 years old in good health. Recombination connected TRBV29-1 to TRBJ1-1, with no confidently assigned D gene. The sample taken for sequencing was blood. The DNA reads as follows: TGCAGCGTTGGGGCAGCTAACACTGAAGCTTTCTTT. This is translated as CSVGAANTEAFF.